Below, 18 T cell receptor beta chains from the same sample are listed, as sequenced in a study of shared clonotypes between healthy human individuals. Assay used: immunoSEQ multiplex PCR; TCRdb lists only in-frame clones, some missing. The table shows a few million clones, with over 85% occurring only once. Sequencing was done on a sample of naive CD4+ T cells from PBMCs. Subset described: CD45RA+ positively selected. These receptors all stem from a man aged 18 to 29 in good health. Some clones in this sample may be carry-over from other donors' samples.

The CDR3 DNA follows: TGTGCCAGCAGCCTCCTTGGGGGGGTTGACACTGAAGCTTTCTTT. Translated: CASSLLGGVDTEAFF. The genes are TRBV7-2 and TRBJ1-1, with D perhaps TRBD1 (5 bases). Germline V gene data show CDR1 as SGHTA and CDR2 as FQGNSA. This CDR3 has 15 residues. Between the trimmed V and J ends, which lost 5 bases and 3 bases, there was a span of 16 bases.

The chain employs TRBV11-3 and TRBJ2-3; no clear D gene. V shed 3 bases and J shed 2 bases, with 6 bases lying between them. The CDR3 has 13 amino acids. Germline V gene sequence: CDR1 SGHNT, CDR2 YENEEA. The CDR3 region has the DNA TGTGCCAGCAGCTTCGATGCCACAGATACGCAGTATTTT. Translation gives CASSFDATDTQYF.

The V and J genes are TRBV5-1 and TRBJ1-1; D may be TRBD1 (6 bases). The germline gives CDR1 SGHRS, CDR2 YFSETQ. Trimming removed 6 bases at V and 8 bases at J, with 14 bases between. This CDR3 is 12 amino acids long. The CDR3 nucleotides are TGCGCCAGCACTAGCCAGGGGCAAGAAGCTTTCTTT. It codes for CASTSQGQEAFF.

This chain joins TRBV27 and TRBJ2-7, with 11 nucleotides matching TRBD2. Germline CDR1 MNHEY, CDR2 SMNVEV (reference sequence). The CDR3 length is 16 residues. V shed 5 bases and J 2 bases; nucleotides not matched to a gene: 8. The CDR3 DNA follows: TGTGCCAGCAGTGCAAAGGGACTAGCGGTTACCTACGAGCAGTACTTC. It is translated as CASSAKGLAVTYEQYF.

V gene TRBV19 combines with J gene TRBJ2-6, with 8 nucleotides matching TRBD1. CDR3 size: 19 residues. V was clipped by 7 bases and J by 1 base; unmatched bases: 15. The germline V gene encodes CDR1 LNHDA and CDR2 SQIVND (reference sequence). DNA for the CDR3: TGTGCCAGTACCACCCTTTGGGGCCGGACAGGGTCTGGGGCCAACGTCCTGACTTTC. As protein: CASTTLWGRTGSGANVLTF.

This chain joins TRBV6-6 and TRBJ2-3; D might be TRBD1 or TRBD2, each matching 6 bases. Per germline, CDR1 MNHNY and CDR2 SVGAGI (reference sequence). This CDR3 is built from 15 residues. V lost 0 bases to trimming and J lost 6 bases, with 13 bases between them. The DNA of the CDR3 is TGTGCCAGCAGTTACTCGAACCTAGGGGGGGATACGCAGTATTTT. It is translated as CASSYSNLGGDTQYF.

CDR3: CASSTGQGGWYGYTF. DNA for the CDR3: TGCGCCAGCAGCACTGGACAGGGAGGTTGGTATGGCTACACCTTC. The chain recombines TRBV5-1 with TRBJ1-2; 8 bases agree with TRBD1. Germline values: CDR1 SGHRS, CDR2 YFSETQ. The CDR3 is made up of 15 amino acids. The V and J ends lost 4 bases and 5 bases, in that order; junction bases with no gene match: 10.

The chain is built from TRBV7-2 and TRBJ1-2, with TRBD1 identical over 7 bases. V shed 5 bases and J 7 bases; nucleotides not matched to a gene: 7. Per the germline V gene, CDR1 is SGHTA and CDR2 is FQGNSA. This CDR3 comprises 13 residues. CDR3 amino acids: CASSVRTGSGYTF. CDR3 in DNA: TGTGCCAGCAGCGTAAGGACAGGCTCTGGCTACACCTTC. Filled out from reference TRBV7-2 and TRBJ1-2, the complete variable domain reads GAGVSQSPSNKVTEKGKDVELRCDPISGHTALYWYRQSLGQGLEFLIYFQGNSAPDKSGLPSDRFSAERTGGSVSTLTIQRTQQEDSAVYLCASSVRTGSGYTFGSGTRLTVV.

CDR3 in DNA: TGTGCCAGCAGTGAAGCTTGGTCCTACAATGAGCAGTTCTTC. This translates into CASSEAWSYNEQFF. V is TRBV6-1 and J is TRBJ2-1, with no clear D. Trimming left V 0 bases short and J 1 base short, with 4 bases between. The length of the CDR3 is 14 residues. Germline V gene lookup returns CDR1 MNHNS and CDR2 SASEGT.

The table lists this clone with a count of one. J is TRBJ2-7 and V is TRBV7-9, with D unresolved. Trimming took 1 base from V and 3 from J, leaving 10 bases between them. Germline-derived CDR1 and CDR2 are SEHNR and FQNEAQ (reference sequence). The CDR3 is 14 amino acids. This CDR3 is CASSLGGKLYEQYF. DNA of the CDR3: TGTGCCAGCAGCTTAGGGGGAAAGCTCTACGAGCAGTACTTC.

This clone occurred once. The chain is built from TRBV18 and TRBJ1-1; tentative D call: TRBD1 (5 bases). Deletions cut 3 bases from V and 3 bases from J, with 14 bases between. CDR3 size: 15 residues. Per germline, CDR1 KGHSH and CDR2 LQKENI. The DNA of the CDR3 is TGTGCCAGCTCACCGATTGGGGCGCGGGACACTGAAGCTTTCTTT. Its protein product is CASSPIGARDTEAFF.

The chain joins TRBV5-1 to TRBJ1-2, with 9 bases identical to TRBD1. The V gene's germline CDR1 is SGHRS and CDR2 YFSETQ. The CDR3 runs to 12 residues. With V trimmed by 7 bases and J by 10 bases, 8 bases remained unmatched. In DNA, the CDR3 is TGCGCCAGCGCCGCACAGGGGGCTGACTACACCTTC. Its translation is CASAAQGADYTF.

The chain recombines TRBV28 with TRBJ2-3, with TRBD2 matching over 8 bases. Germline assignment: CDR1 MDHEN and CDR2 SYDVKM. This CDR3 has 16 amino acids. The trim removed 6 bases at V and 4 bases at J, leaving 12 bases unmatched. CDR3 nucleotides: TGTGCCAGCAGGAGCGGGAGATTTGGATGGGCAGATACGCAGTATTTT. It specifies CASRSGRFGWADTQYF.

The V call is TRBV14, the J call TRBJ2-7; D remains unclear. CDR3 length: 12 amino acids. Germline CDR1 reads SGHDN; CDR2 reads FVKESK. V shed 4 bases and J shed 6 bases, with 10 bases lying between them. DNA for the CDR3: TGTGCCAGCAGCCCGATGAAGGGCGAGCAGTACTTC. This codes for CASSPMKGEQYF.

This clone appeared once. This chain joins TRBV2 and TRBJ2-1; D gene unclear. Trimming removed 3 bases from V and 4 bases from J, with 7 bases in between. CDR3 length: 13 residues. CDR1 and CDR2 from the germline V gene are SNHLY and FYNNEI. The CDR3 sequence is CASSDNGYNEQFF. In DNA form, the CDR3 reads TGTGCCAGCAGTGATAATGGGTACAATGAGCAGTTCTTC.

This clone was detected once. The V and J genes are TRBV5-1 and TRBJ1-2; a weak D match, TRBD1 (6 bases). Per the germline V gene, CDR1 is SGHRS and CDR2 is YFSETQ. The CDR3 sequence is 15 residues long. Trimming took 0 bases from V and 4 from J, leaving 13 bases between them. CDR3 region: CASSLAPDSSYGYTF. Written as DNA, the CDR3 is TGCGCCAGCAGCTTGGCCCCGGACAGCTCCTATGGCTACACCTTC.

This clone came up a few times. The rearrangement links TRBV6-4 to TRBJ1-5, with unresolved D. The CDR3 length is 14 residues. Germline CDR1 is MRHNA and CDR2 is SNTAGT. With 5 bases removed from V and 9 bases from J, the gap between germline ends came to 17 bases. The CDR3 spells CASSPTYAGSPQHF. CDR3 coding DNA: TGTGCCAGCAGTCCGACGTACGCCGGGTCGCCCCAGCATTTT.

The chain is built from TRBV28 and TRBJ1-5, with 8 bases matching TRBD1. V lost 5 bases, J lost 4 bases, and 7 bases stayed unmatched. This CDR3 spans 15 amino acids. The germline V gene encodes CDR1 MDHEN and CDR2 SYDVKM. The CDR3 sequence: CASSILRQGNQPQHF. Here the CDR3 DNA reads TGTGCCAGCAGTATTCTTCGACAGGGGAATCAGCCCCAGCATTTT.